This is a list of T cell receptor beta chains from one sample in a study of blood T cell repertoires in COVID-19. Generated by immunoSEQ multiplex PCR, the TCRdb table keeps only in-frame clones and is missing some. The sample has approximately 180,000 clones; 70% to 85% are singletons. Material for sequencing was PBMCs or T cells enriched from blood (not recorded which). Receptor source: a man in his forties or fifties who had recovered from COVID-19. Both conserved end residues are part of each CDR3. Each record gives: clone size, V gene, D gene, J gene, CDR3 DNA, CDR3 protein. The D gene is left open where the match is weak. Clone size, where shown, is once, few, many, or a class for clones that have expanded.

.,TRBV29-1,.,TRBJ1-2,TGCAGCGTTGAGGCTGCGGGTCCCAGGAACTATGGCTACACCTTC,CSVEAAGPRNYGYTF
once,TRBV5-4,TRBD2,TRBJ2-7,TGTGCCAGCAGTTCAAGACTAGCGCCTACCTACGAGCAGTACTTC,CASSSRLAPTYEQYF
.,TRBV2,.,TRBJ1-2,TGTGCCAGCAGTAAGACAGGTCGAGCGAACCGAGCTAACTATGGCTACACCTTC,CASSKTGRANRANYGYTF
once,TRBV7-2,TRBD2,TRBJ2-3,TGTGCCAGCAGCTTAGCGACCCTCGGGGGGGCAATAACAGATACGCAGTATTTT,CASSLATLGGAITDTQYF
once,TRBV5-8,TRBD1,TRBJ1-1,TGTGCCAGCAGCTTAGAGTACAGGGGTACTGAAGCTTTCTTT,CASSLEYRGTEAFF
.,TRBV14,.,TRBJ2-7,TGTGCCAGCAGCCAAGATATAGGGGGTACCCTACGAGTGCAGTACTTC,CASSQDIGGTLRVQYF
once,TRBV5-5,.,TRBJ1-2,TGTGCCAGCAGCCGGGGGATTCGCGACTATGGCTACACCTTC,CASSRGIRDYGYTF
.,TRBV14,TRBD1,TRBJ2-7,TGTGCCAGCAGCCCGGGGACAGTCGATTACTACGAGCAGTACTTC,CASSPGTVDYYEQYF
.,TRBV5-1,TRBD1,TRBJ1-1,TGCGCCAGCAGCGTAGACAGGGGGAACGCTGAAGCTTTCTTT,CASSVDRGNAEAFF
.,TRBV28,.,TRBJ1-2,TGTGCCAGCAGGGGGGACACCTATGGCTACACCTTC,CASRGDTYGYTF
.,TRBV10-3,TRBD2,TRBJ2-2,TGTGCCATCAGGGGGACTACGGACACCGGGGAGCTGTTTTTT,CAIRGTTDTGELFF
.,TRBV21-1,.,TRBJ2-3,TGTGCCAGCAGCAAACTGAGCGGGGGCTCCACAGATACGCAGTATTTT,CASSKLSGGSTDTQYF
.,TRBV4-1,TRBD1,TRBJ2-1,TGCGCCAGCAGCCAAGACACCGGACAGGGAAGGGTATACAATGAGCAGTTCTTC,CASSQDTGQGRVYNEQFF
few,TRBV29-1,TRBD1,TRBJ1-1,TGCAGCGTCAGGGGACAGACGAACACTGAAGCTTTCTTT,CSVRGQTNTEAFF
.,TRBV7-8,TRBD2,TRBJ2-3,TGTGCCAGCAGCTTGAGGCTAGCGGGGGGATCCGGCACAGATACGCAGTATTTT,CASSLRLAGGSGTDTQYF
few,TRBV30,TRBD1,TRBJ1-1,TGTGCCTGGAGTGGCAGGGGGCGCGGAGGTGGCACTGAAGCTTTCTTT,CAWSGRGRGGGTEAFF
once,TRBV9,.,TRBJ1-3,TGTGCCAGCAGCGTCGGTTGGGGAGCGGGAAACACCATATATTTT,CASSVGWGAGNTIYF
few,TRBV5-1,.,TRBJ2-2,TGCGCCAGCAGCACGACAGTTAACACCGGGGAGCTGTTTTTT,CASSTTVNTGELFF
.,TRBV5-8,.,TRBJ2-3,TGTGCCAGCAGCTTGGGGGTAGTCGGGGGGCGCACAGATACGCAGTATTTT,CASSLGVVGGRTDTQYF
.,TRBV19,.,TRBJ1-1,TGTGCCAGTAGTACAGGAGGAGGTGTTTCCTACACTGAAGCTTTCTTT,CASSTGGGVSYTEAFF
.,TRBV27,TRBD1,TRBJ1-1,TGTGCCAGCAGTTCCGACAGGGGGGATTTCTTT,CASSSDRGDFF
.,TRBV18,.,TRBJ1-1,TGTGCCAGCTCACCGTCTGTAAACACTGAAGCTTTCTTT,CASSPSVNTEAFF
.,TRBV18,TRBD1,TRBJ1-1,TGTGCCAGCTCACCCGACAGGGGCACTGAAGCTTTCTTT,CASSPDRGTEAFF
.,TRBV5-1,.,TRBJ2-6,TGCGCCAGCAGCCCTGGGGGCGCTGGGGCCAACGTCCTGACTTTC,CASSPGGAGANVLTF
.,TRBV5-5,.,TRBJ2-1,TGTGCCAGCAGCTTGTTACTAGCAGAGCAGTTCTTC,CASSLLLAEQFF
.,TRBV5-1,TRBD1,TRBJ2-1,TGCGCCAGCAGCTTGGGGGACAGGGGATACAATGAGCAGTTCTTC,CASSLGDRGYNEQFF
.,TRBV20-1,.,TRBJ2-7,TGCAGTGCTGCGGGACGTTACGAGCAGTACTTC,CSAAGRYEQYF
.,TRBV30,TRBD1,TRBJ1-5,TGTGCCTGGAGTAAGGGACAGACTAGCAATCAGCCCCAGCATTTT,CAWSKGQTSNQPQHF
.,TRBV6-5,.,TRBJ1-1,TGTGCCAGCAGTTACTCAGCCGTAGTGAACACTGAAGCTTTCTTT,CASSYSAVVNTEAFF
.,TRBV19,TRBD1,TRBJ1-5,TGTGCCAGTAGTAAGGGACAGAACAATCAGCCCCAGCATTTT,CASSKGQNNQPQHF
once,TRBV19,TRBD1,TRBJ2-7,TGTGCCAGTAGTATTGCCGGACAGGGGATTCTCTACGAGCAGTACTTC,CASSIAGQGILYEQYF
few,TRBV5-1,.,TRBJ1-2,TGCGCCAGCAGCTTGGCCGACAGTTACTATGGCTACACCTTC,CASSLADSYYGYTF
many,TRBV5-5,TRBD1,TRBJ1-1,TGTGCCAGCAGCGGACAGGGGATAGAAGCTTTCTTT,CASSGQGIEAFF
once,TRBV27,.,TRBJ1-5,TGTGCCAGCAGTTGGACTGCTAGGAGCAATCAGCCCCAGCATTTT,CASSWTARSNQPQHF
.,TRBV10-2,TRBD1,TRBJ2-7,TGCGCCAGCAGAGGGGACAGGGGACCCTACGAGCAGTACTTC,CASRGDRGPYEQYF
.,TRBV7-9,.,TRBJ1-2,TGTGCCAGCAGCTTAGTAGGTCGAGGGTCTAACTATGGCTACACCTTC,CASSLVGRGSNYGYTF
.,TRBV15,TRBD1,TRBJ1-2,TGTGCCACCAGCAGTACCGGACAGGGAGTGTATGGCTACACCTTC,CATSSTGQGVYGYTF
.,TRBV6-6,TRBD2,TRBJ2-4,TGTGCCAGCAGTTATAGCGGGGGGGAAAAAAACATTCAGTACTTC,CASSYSGGEKNIQYF
.,TRBV15,TRBD1,TRBJ1-6,TGTGCCACCAGCAGAGATGTGGGACAGGATTTCTCTTGGTCACCCCTCCACTTT,CATSRDVGQDFSWSPLHF
.,TRBV9,.,TRBJ1-2,TGTGCCAGCAGCTTTGACGGGAGCTATGGCTACACCTTC,CASSFDGSYGYTF
.,TRBV19,TRBD1,TRBJ1-5,TGTGCCAGTAGTACGGACAGGGGGTACAATCAGCCCCAGCATTTT,CASSTDRGYNQPQHF
once,TRBV19,TRBD1,TRBJ1-5,TGTGCCAGTAGTGCCCCAGGGGGCGGTCAGCCCCAGCATTTT,CASSAPGGGQPQHF
few,TRBV7-8,TRBD1,TRBJ1-1,TGTGCCAGCAGCTTATCCACAGGGGTAGCTTTCTTT,CASSLSTGVAFF
.,TRBV2,TRBD1,TRBJ1-6,TGTGCCAGCACGGGGACCGCAGGGGGTTGGTCCTATAATTCACCCCTCCACTTT,CASTGTAGGWSYNSPLHF
.,TRBV3-1/TRBV3-2,TRBD1,TRBJ1-2,TGTGCCAGCAGCCAAGCCCACGGACAGGGCGTTTTTGGCTACACCTTC,CASSQAHGQGVFGYTF
.,TRBV2,TRBD1,TRBJ2-3,TGTGCCAGTGGCGGGGACAGGGGCGGTACGCAGTATTTT,CASGGDRGGTQYF
.,TRBV7-9,TRBD1,TRBJ1-2,TGTGCCAGCAGTGGGACAGGGACTATGGGCTACACCTTC,CASSGTGTMGYTF
.,TRBV19,TRBD1,TRBJ2-1,TGTGCCACCTCCCGGGACAGAGGGAGCAATGAGCAGTTCTTC,CATSRDRGSNEQFF
.,TRBV7-8,.,TRBJ1-3,TGTGCCAGCAGCGGAGGTTATTCTGGAAACACCATATATTTT,CASSGGYSGNTIYF
.,TRBV27,TRBD1,TRBJ1-5,TGTGCCAGCAGCCCTGAGTCTTTCGGGGACAGCCTGAATCAGCCCCAGCATTTT,CASSPESFGDSLNQPQHF
.,TRBV2,.,TRBJ1-5,TGTGCCAGCACCGTGCTATCTAGCAATCAGCCCCAGCATTTT,CASTVLSSNQPQHF
.,TRBV19,TRBD1,TRBJ1-5,TGTGCCAGTAGTATTGCACGGGGGGTCAGGGGGCTTTTTCAGCCCCAGCATTTT,CASSIARGVRGLFQPQHF
.,TRBV9,.,TRBJ2-1,TGTGCCAGCAGCGCAACGGCGGGGGCAGGGGTATACAATGAGCAGTTCTTC,CASSATAGAGVYNEQFF
.,TRBV14,TRBD1,TRBJ1-6,TGTGCCAGCAGCCAAGATCTTCCAGGGGGCAATTCACCCCTCCACTTT,CASSQDLPGGNSPLHF
.,TRBV6-2/TRBV6-3,TRBD2,TRBJ2-3,TGTGCCAGCAGTTACTCTGCGGGGGGGTCAGATACGCAGTATTTT,CASSYSAGGSDTQYF
.,TRBV11-2,.,TRBJ1-1,TGTGCCAGCAGCTTAGTTGCGGGAAACACTGAAGCTTTCTTT,CASSLVAGNTEAFF
few,TRBV28,.,TRBJ1-2,TGTGCCAGCAGAAGTCTGACCGCGGGGGTAAACTATGGCTACACCTTC,CASRSLTAGVNYGYTF
.,TRBV5-1,TRBD1,TRBJ1-6,TGCGCCAGCAGCGCCCGGGACAGGGTGACGGGTAATTCACCCCTCCACTTT,CASSARDRVTGNSPLHF
.,TRBV3-1/TRBV3-2,TRBD2,TRBJ2-2,TGTGCCAGCAGCCAAGCCCGACTAGCGGGGGGCGGAAACACCGGGGAGCTGTTTTTT,CASSQARLAGGGNTGELFF